The clone carrying this T cell receptor (beta chain) occurred a few times. The antigen is not known. These data belong to a study of neurological immune-mediated disorders. Study information: Of the approximately 34 patients with multiple sclerosis, about 31 had relapsing-remitting MS, whereas the remaining 3 had secondary progressive MS. Study outcomes and limitations: HTLV-1-associated myelopathy had the most TCR clonal expansion, and multiple sclerosis had the least, less than healthy controls.

The CDR3 contains 14 residues. Per germline, CDR1 MNHEY and CDR2 SVGEGT. The V gene lost 5 bases and the J gene lost 6 bases, with 13 bases spanning the gap. Every sequencing run generated in excess of 160 million TCR-beta sequences. These sequences covered 15-18 subjects. TCRdb recomputed calls from the 5' RACE reads with MiXCR, one row per CDR3 protein. The table lists over 65,000 distinct CDR3 sequences, just over 2.5% of them singletons. The unsorted libraries originated from 2 million PBMCs kept at -80 C. This sequence was found in a woman under 40 with multiple sclerosis. The rearrangement links TRBV6-2 or TRBV6-3 to TRBJ2-2; the D gene could be TRBD1 or TRBD2 (5 bases each). Source material: PBMCs. The CDR3 loop is CASSDQGPPGELFF. For the CDR3, the DNA is TGTGCCAGCAGTGACCAGGGACCCCCCGGGGAGCTGTTTTTT.